The 22 T cell receptor beta chains listed next were all sequenced from one sample in a study of monozygotic twins with inflammatory bowel disease. Reprocessing the 5' RACE reads, TCRdb reports a single entry for every CDR3 protein and omits DNA. The sample data list about 200,000 distinct CDR3 sequences. The sequenced sample consisted of blood. All receptors come from a human donor with ulcerative colitis or Crohn's disease, or a healthy co-twin of an affected twin (not recorded which).

The V and J genes are TRBV10-1 and TRBJ1-3; the D call from TCRdb, TRBD1, cannot be confirmed without DNA. Germline V gene data show CDR1 as WNHNN and CDR2 as SYGVQD (reference sequence). The CDR3 covers 20 residues. Here the CDR3 reads CASSCLSGQGTTNSGNTIYF.

The J gene is TRBJ2-3, the V gene TRBV20-1; lacking DNA, the TRBD2 call made by TCRdb goes unchecked. The CDR3 runs 18 residues. Germline CDR1 reads DFQATT; CDR2 reads SNEGSKA (reference sequence). The CDR3 loop reads CSAGRTSGRGPSTDTQYF.

The chain employs TRBV5-1 and TRBJ2-1; TCRdb proposes TRBD2, but this gene call is untestable without DNA. Germline CDR1 and CDR2: SGHRS and YFSETQ. The CDR3 has 15 amino acids. The CDR3 loop is CASSSERLAGNEQFF. The full variable domain, its missing parts supplied by reference TRBV5-1 and TRBJ2-1, is KAGVTQTPRYLIKTRGQQVTLSCSPISGHRSVSWYQQTPGQGLQFLFEYFSETQRNKGNFPGRFSGRQFSNSRSEMNVSTLELGDSALYLCASSSERLAGNEQFFGPGTRLTVL.

V usage is TRBV7-9 and J usage is TRBJ2-1; TCRdb outputs TRBD1, but without DNA this stays unchecked. Germline CDR1 SEHNR, CDR2 FQNEAQ (reference sequence). The CDR3 has 15 residues. The chain's CDR3 is CASLGGGSSYNEQFF.

The genes are TRBV3-1 and TRBJ2-3; the D call of TRBD1 rests on TCRdb alone, since no DNA is present to check it. From germline, CDR1 is LGHDT and CDR2 YNNKEL (reference sequence). CDR3 length: 15 amino acids. The CDR3 is CASRRDRGQGDTQYF.

The J gene is TRBJ2-5, the V gene TRBV5-1. This CDR3 has 13 amino acids. Germline CDR1 SGHRS, CDR2 YFSETQ. CDR3 in amino acids: CASSRDPGETQYF.

V usage is TRBV7-9 and J usage is TRBJ1-5; TCRdb selects TRBD1, and the lack of DNA leaves this call unchecked. CDR3 size: 14 residues. Germline V CDR1 and CDR2: SEHNR, FQNEAQ (reference sequence). CDR3 residues: CASSLTGDTQPQHF.

The chain links TRBV25-1 to TRBJ2-1. Per germline, CDR1 MGHDK and CDR2 SYGVNS. The CDR3 runs to 13 residues. CDR3 sequence: CASSVGFGNEQFF.

The chain recombines TRBV5-1 with TRBJ1-2. Germline values: CDR1 SGHRS, CDR2 YFSETQ. This CDR3 region has 14 residues. This chain's CDR3 is CASSFYRGTDGYTF. The full variable domain, completed using reference TRBV5-1 and TRBJ1-2, is KAGVTQTPRYLIKTRGQQVTLSCSPISGHRSVSWYQQTPGQGLQFLFEYFSETQRNKGNFPGRFSGRQFSNSRSEMNVSTLELGDSALYLCASSFYRGTDGYTFGSGTRLTVV.

The rearrangement joins TRBV6-5 to TRBJ1-6; TCRdb gives TRBD1 as the D gene, but with no DNA this cannot be confirmed. This CDR3 is built from 15 residues. Looked up from germline, CDR1 is MNHEY and CDR2 is SVGAGI. This CDR3 reads CASSYSDRDNSPLHF.

The chain links TRBV6-1 to TRBJ1-5. The CDR3 runs to 17 residues. Per germline, CDR1 MNHNS and CDR2 SASEGT. The CDR3 here is CASSRRGERYSNQPQHF.

The chain has TRBV7-3 and TRBJ2-3; TCRdb reports TRBD1, a call that lacks DNA to check it against. The germline V gene encodes CDR1 SGHTA and CDR2 FQGTGA. There are 15 residues in the CDR3. The CDR3 loop reads CASSGDGGVTDTQYF.

CDR3 amino acids: CASSLASGQYNEQFF. The chain links TRBV5-1 to TRBJ2-1; TCRdb indicates TRBD1, and absent DNA this call remains unverified. Germline V lookup: CDR1 SGHRS, CDR2 YFSETQ. The CDR3 is 15 amino acids.

CDR3 sequence reads: CASSLGGSRTGELFF. This chain connects TRBV7-9 to TRBJ2-2; TCRdb's D call of TRBD2 is untestable without DNA. CDR3 length: 15 residues. The V gene's germline CDR1 is SEHNR and CDR2 FQNEAQ (reference sequence). Full variable domain (rest looked up from reference TRBV7-9 and TRBJ2-2): DTGVSQNPRHKITKRGQNVTFRCDPISEHNRLYWYRQTLGQGPEFLTYFQNEAQLEKSRLLSDRFSAERPKGSFSTLEIQRTEQGDSAMYLCASSLGGSRTGELFFGEGSRLTVL.

This rearrangement joins TRBV10-3 to TRBJ1-2; TCRdb selects TRBD1, and the lack of DNA leaves this call unchecked. This CDR3 region has 13 residues. The germline CDR1 and CDR2 sequences are ENHRY and SYGVKD. This CDR3 is CAIGQERDYGYTF.

The chain uses TRBV7-2 and TRBJ2-1; TCRdb gives TRBD1 as the D gene, but with no DNA this cannot be confirmed. The CDR3 has 13 residues. The germline V gene has CDR1 SGHTA and CDR2 FQGNSA. The CDR3 here is CASSLDSMSEQFF.

The gene calls are TRBV12-3 or TRBV12-4 and TRBJ1-1; the D call of TRBD1 rests on TCRdb alone, since no DNA is present to check it. This CDR3 comprises 13 residues. CDR3 amino acids: CASSSRVATEAFF.

The chain has TRBV29-1 and TRBJ1-2. Germline values: CDR1 SQVTM, CDR2 ANQGSEA. This CDR3 contains 11 residues. The CDR3 reads CSANIYYGYTF.

This sequence joins TRBV5-4 and TRBJ2-1; TCRdb names TRBD2, which stays unverified in the absence of DNA. From germline, CDR1 is SGHNT and CDR2 YYREEE (reference sequence). The CDR3 length is 15 residues. CDR3: CASSLRSGGHNEQFF. Supplemented by reference TRBV5-4 and TRBJ2-1, the full variable domain reads ETGVTQSPTHLIKTRGQQVTLRCSSQSGHNTVSWYQQALGQGPQFIFQYYREEENGRGNFPPRFSGLQFPNYSSELNVNALELDDSALYLCASSLRSGGHNEQFFGPGTRLTVL.

The chain has TRBV5-6 and TRBJ1-1. The germline gives CDR1 SGHDT, CDR2 YYEEEE. This CDR3 region has 12 residues. The CDR3 here is CASSLDRFEAFF.

The genes are TRBV6-6 and TRBJ2-6. The CDR3 extends over 14 amino acids. The germline CDR1 and CDR2 sequences are MNHNY and SVGAGI (reference sequence). CDR3 amino acids: CASRLNSGANVLTF.

The rearrangement links TRBV14 to TRBJ2-1; there is no DNA to check the TCRdb D call of TRBD1. The CDR3 loop spans 14 amino acids. CDR1 is SGHDN, CDR2 FVKESK, per germline. The CDR3 region is CASSPGPEGNEQFF.